Following are 5 T cell receptor beta chains from one sample sequenced in a study of neurological immune-mediated disorders. TCRdb re-derived calls from the 5' RACE reads in MiXCR, one entry per CDR3 protein. The sample lists tens of thousands of distinct CDR3 sequences, 11% to 15% seen once, with around 6.8% in the top ten. The sequencing input was PBMCs. All receptors come from a woman aged 50 to 60 in good health.

Concerning this clonotype itself: A junction end diverges from the germline sequence, so it may reflect a read error. This chain uses TRBV7-6 with TRBJ1-5, with D possibly TRBD1 on 5 matching bases. Looked up from germline, CDR1 is SGHVS and CDR2 is FNYEAQ. CDR3 length: 14 amino acids. The CDR3 spells CASSLQQGNHPQHF. The CDR3 coding sequence is TGTGCCAGCAGTTTACAGCAGGGTAATCATCCCCAGCATTTT.

This clonotype came up many times. The CDR3 protein is CSANRGNIQYF. The CDR3 DNA reads as TGCAGTGCAAACAGGGGGAACATTCAGTACTTC. J is TRBJ2-4 and V is TRBV20-1; 8 bases map to TRBD1. This CDR3 has 11 residues. The V segment lost 6 bases and the J segment 7 bases; nucleotides outside the gene matches: 2. Germline CDR1 is DFQATT and CDR2 is SNEGSKA (reference sequence).

This clonotype was observed many times. The chain has TRBV20-1 and TRBJ1-3, with D tentatively TRBD1 (5 bases). V lost 6 bases, J lost 6 bases, and 15 bases lay in between. The CDR3 has 13 amino acids. Per germline, CDR1 DFQATT and CDR2 SNEGSKA (reference sequence). The CDR3 DNA follows: TGCAGTGCGAGGCACAGGTCGGCAAACACCATATATTTT. It codes for CSARHRSANTIYF.

Details on this clonotype: A much larger clonotype is one base distant, so this may be a read error. This is likely a read error, given that the CDR3 carries no conserved phenylalanine or tryptophan at its end. V is TRBV6-1 and J is TRBJ2-1; 10 nucleotides match TRBD2. The V gene's germline CDR1 is MNHNS and CDR2 SASEGT. The J segment lost 3 bases and the V segment lost 7 bases, leaving 9 bases of the junction unmatched. There are 16 residues in the CDR3. The CDR3 loop reads CASKPQASGGYNEQFS. The CDR3 DNA reads as TGTGCCAGCAAACCCCAGGCTAGCGGGGGCTACAATGAGCAGTTCTCC.

This clonotype was counted many times. J is TRBJ2-3 and V is TRBV28; 7 nucleotides match TRBD1. The CDR3 spans 14 residues. After removal of 6 bases from V and 0 bases from J, the junction contained 3 bases not matched to a gene. Germline V lookup: CDR1 MDHEN, CDR2 SYDVKM. CDR3 coding DNA: TGTGCCAGCAGGACAGGGATTAGCACAGATACGCAGTATTTT. This encodes CASRTGISTDTQYF.